The 28 T cell receptor beta chains reported below all come from one sample, sequenced in a study of blood T cell repertoires in COVID-19. The data were produced by immunoSEQ multiplex PCR, yet TCRdb's version contains in-frame clones alone and is incomplete. The sample includes approximately 80,000 clones, about nine tenths of them seen just once. The sample was peripheral blood. These receptors were taken from a human donor in a cohort sampled during active COVID-19.

This sequence joins TRBV18 and TRBJ1-1; TRBD1 matches at 8 bases. V shed 3 bases, J shed 4 bases, and the junction held 7 bases outside the gene matches. The CDR3 is made up of 15 amino acids. CDR1 KGHSH and CDR2 LQKENI come from the germline V gene. The CDR3 DNA reads as TGTGCCAGCTCACCTATCGACAGGGGTAGCACTGAAGCTTTCTTT. It translates to CASSPIDRGSTEAFF.

The chain employs TRBV20-1 and TRBJ1-3; no firm D call. Germline assignment: CDR1 DFQATT and CDR2 SNEGSKA (reference sequence). Deletions cut 3 bases from V and 2 bases from J, with 8 bases between. This CDR3 is 13 amino acids long. CDR3 sequence (DNA): TGCAGTGCTAGTTTCGGGGCTGGAAACACCATATATTTT. As protein: CSASFGAGNTIYF.

This chain uses TRBV15 with TRBJ1-5; D is undetermined. Trimming shortened V by 0 bases and J by 5 bases, and 5 bases separated the two germline ends. The CDR3 extends over 13 amino acids. In germline, CDR1 is LNHNV, CDR2 YYDKDF (reference sequence). CDR3 protein: CATSRDPDQPQHF. Here the CDR3 DNA reads TGTGCCACCAGCAGAGATCCGGATCAGCCCCAGCATTTT.

The rearrangement links TRBV6-2 or TRBV6-3 to TRBJ1-2; tentative D call: TRBD1 (6 bases). This CDR3 comprises 13 residues. The V and J ends lost 4 bases and 4 bases respectively, with 10 bases between them. Germline V lookup: CDR1 MNHEY, CDR2 SVGEGT. CDR3 loop: CASSSLDSYGYTF. DNA for the CDR3: TGTGCCAGCAGTTCCCTGGACAGCTATGGCTACACCTTC.

J is TRBJ2-1 and V is TRBV5-1; TRBD1 matches 9 bases. The CDR3 consists of 15 residues. In germline, CDR1 is SGHRS, CDR2 YFSETQ. Trimming at V came to 1 base and at J to 9 bases, leaving 8 bases not matched to a gene. The CDR3 DNA sequence: TGCGCCAGCAGCTTGAATCCTACAGGGGGCGGTGAGCAGTTCTTC. Protein product: CASSLNPTGGGEQFF. Full variable domain (missing parts from reference TRBV5-1 and TRBJ2-1): KAGVTQTPRYLIKTRGQQVTLSCSPISGHRSVSWYQQTPGQGLQFLFEYFSETQRNKGNFPGRFSGRQFSNSRSEMNVSTLELGDSALYLCASSLNPTGGGEQFFGPGTRLTVL.

The chain joins TRBV2 to TRBJ1-2, with D possibly TRBD1 on 5 matching bases. CDR1 and CDR2 (germline): SNHLY, FYNNEI. This CDR3 is 15 amino acids long. V lost 4 bases to trimming and J lost 4 bases, with 16 bases between them. The CDR3 DNA reads as TGTGCCAGCAGTGTTATACAGGTTCGGATCTATGGCTACACCTTC. Translated, it gives CASSVIQVRIYGYTF.

This chain links TRBV18 with TRBJ2-1; 8 nucleotides line up with TRBD1. This CDR3 comprises 17 residues. The trim removed 6 bases at V and 3 bases at J, leaving 13 bases unmatched. The V gene's germline CDR1 is KGHSH and CDR2 LQKENI. This chain's CDR3 is CASSPAVSQGGYNEQFF. The CDR3 DNA sequence: TGTGCCAGCTCCCCCGCGGTTTCACAGGGGGGCTACAATGAGCAGTTCTTC.

V is TRBV7-9 and J is TRBJ1-1; TRBD1 matches at 9 bases. Germline values: CDR1 SEHNR, CDR2 FQNEAQ (reference sequence). V was pared by 3 bases and J by 2 bases, with 16 bases of the junction left unmatched. The CDR3 is made up of 19 amino acids. The CDR3 sequence: CASSFQTGTGWGRNTEAFF. The DNA for the CDR3 is TGTGCCAGCAGCTTCCAAACCGGGACAGGGTGGGGTCGAAACACTGAAGCTTTCTTT.

V gene TRBV6-2 or TRBV6-3 combines with J gene TRBJ1-2; D not resolved. CDR1 MNHEY and CDR2 SVGEGT come from the germline V gene. The V end was cut by 2 bases, the J end by 3 bases, with 10 bases between. The CDR3 has 14 amino acids. This CDR3 is CASSYDTMDYGYTF. CDR3 DNA sequence: TGTGCCAGCAGTTACGATACTATGGACTATGGCTACACCTTC.

J is TRBJ1-5 and V is TRBV30; D is possibly TRBD1 (5 bases). The germline V gene encodes CDR1 GTSNPN and CDR2 SVGIG (reference sequence). V was clipped by 0 bases and J by 5 bases, with 14 bases between them. This CDR3 spans 15 amino acids. The CDR3, as DNA: TGTGCCTGGAGTGTACAGTGGGGCGCCGATCAGCCCCAGCATTTT. Translation gives CAWSVQWGADQPQHF.

The V and J genes are TRBV19 and TRBJ2-7, with 7 bases lining up with TRBD2. This CDR3 is built from 16 residues. Germline values: CDR1 LNHDA, CDR2 SQIVND (reference sequence). V was clipped by 6 bases and J by 3 bases; unmatched bases: 14. The CDR3 nucleotides are TGTGCCAGTAGCCCTGGTTGGGGGGGTGTAGGCTACGAGCAGTACTTC. The encoded protein is CASSPGWGGVGYEQYF. The complete variable domain, with remaining parts taken from reference TRBV19 and TRBJ2-7, reads DGGITQSPKYLFRKEGQNVTLSCEQNLNHDAMYWYRQDPGQGLRLIYYSQIVNDFQKGDIAEGYSVSREKKESFPLTVTSAQKNPTAFYLCASSPGWGGVGYEQYFGPGTRLTVT.

The chain employs TRBV18 and TRBJ1-2, with D perhaps TRBD1 (6 bases). The CDR3 consists of 13 residues. In germline, CDR1 is KGHSH, CDR2 LQKENI. The V gene lost 5 bases and the J gene lost 7 bases, with 14 bases spanning the gap. The CDR3 is CASSGEGTSGYTF. CDR3 nucleotides: TGTGCCAGCTCAGGGGAAGGGACATCTGGCTACACCTTC. The whole variable domain, remainder taken from reference TRBV18 and TRBJ1-2, is NAGVMQNPRHLVRRRGQEARLRCSPMKGHSHVYWYRQLPEEGLKFMVYLQKENIIDESGMPKERFSAEFPKEGPSILRIQQVVRGDSAAYFCASSGEGTSGYTFGSGTRLTVV.

The V gene is TRBV30, the J gene TRBJ1-5; D gene unclear. The germline CDR1 and CDR2 sequences are GTSNPN and SVGIG (reference sequence). V lost 4 bases and J lost 1, with 11 bases in between. The CDR3 spans 14 residues. The CDR3 sequence: CAWNGGQSNQPQHF. CDR3 bases: TGTGCCTGGAATGGAGGGCAGAGCAATCAGCCCCAGCATTTT.

J is TRBJ1-2 and V is TRBV5-4; 9 bases are shared with TRBD1. CDR3 length: 15 amino acids. The ends lost 4 bases at V and 4 bases at J; junction bases unmatched: 8. The germline V gene encodes CDR1 SGHNT and CDR2 YYREEE (reference sequence). The CDR3 region has the DNA TGTGCCAGCAGCCCCTCCACAGGGGGCGGCTATGGCTACACCTTC. Its protein product is CASSPSTGGGYGYTF.

The CDR3 is CASSESRGISYEQYF. The CDR3 bases are TGCGCCAGCAGTGAGTCGCGGGGGATCTCCTACGAGCAGTACTTC. The genes are TRBV10-2 and TRBJ2-7, with TRBD2 identical over 7 bases. V gave up 0 bases and J gave up 0 bases; unmatched junction bases: 2. This CDR3 is 15 amino acids long. Germline V lookup: CDR1 WSHSY, CDR2 SAAADI.

This chain connects TRBV9 to TRBJ1-1, with D hard to call. Trimming left V 4 bases short and J 5 bases short, with 9 bases between. The germline V gene has CDR1 SGDLS and CDR2 YYNGEE. CDR3 size: 12 residues. CDR3 bases: TGTGCCAGCAGCCCCGCAGTTACTGAAGCTTTCTTT. It is translated as CASSPAVTEAFF.

The chain couples TRBV5-1 to TRBJ2-2; D possibly corresponds to TRBD1 (6 bases). Per germline, CDR1 SGHRS and CDR2 YFSETQ. With 3 bases removed from V and 2 bases from J, the gap between germline ends came to 14 bases. CDR3 length: 16 amino acids. The CDR3 DNA reads TGCGCCAGCAGCTCAACAGGGACCTCCAACACCGGGGAGCTGTTTTTT. Its protein product is CASSSTGTSNTGELFF.

The chain recombines TRBV7-8 with TRBJ1-6; D remains ambiguous. Per germline, CDR1 SGHVS and CDR2 FQNEAQ. The germline V and J ends were trimmed by 2 bases and 0 bases, with 8 bases remaining between them. This CDR3 spans 16 amino acids. The CDR3 region has the DNA TGTGCCAGCAGCTTATCCCCGAGCTCCTATAATTCACCCCTCCACTTT. Translating it yields CASSLSPSSYNSPLHF. Full variable domain (remainder filled in from reference TRBV7-8 and TRBJ1-6): GAGVSQSPRYKVAKRGQDVALRCDPISGHVSLFWYQQALGQGPEFLTYFQNEAQLDKSGLPSDRFFAERPEGSVSTLKIQRTQQEDSAVYLCASSLSPSSYNSPLHFGNGTRLTVT.

The V call is TRBV29-1, the J call TRBJ1-5; 7 nucleotides match TRBD1. Per the germline V gene, CDR1 is SQVTM and CDR2 is ANQGSEA. The V and J ends lost 3 bases and 2 bases, in that order; junction bases with no gene match: 7. The CDR3 has 15 amino acids. CDR3 in DNA: TGCAGCGTTGAGGTCACAGGGGAAGGCAATCAGCCCCAGCATTTT. This gives the protein CSVEVTGEGNQPQHF.

The chain couples TRBV6-6 to TRBJ1-1; TRBD1 might be the D (5 bases). V was trimmed by 5 bases and J by 5 bases, leaving 15 bases between them. Germline V gene lookup returns CDR1 MNHNY and CDR2 SVGAGI (reference sequence). The CDR3 has 14 amino acids. CDR3 residues: CASSQTVFRTEAFF. CDR3 nucleotides: TGTGCCAGCAGTCAGACAGTCTTTCGAACTGAAGCTTTCTTT.

The gene calls are TRBV7-3 and TRBJ2-5; 7 nucleotides agree with TRBD1. The V gene end was trimmed by 5 bases and the J gene end by 1 base; junction bases not matched to a gene: 7. This CDR3 contains 15 residues. Germline V CDR1 and CDR2: SGHTA, FQGTGA. The CDR3 nucleotides read TGTGCCAGCAGCGCCCAGAACAGGGGCCAAGAGACCCAGTACTTC. Translation gives CASSAQNRGQETQYF.

This clone appeared once. This chain joins TRBV3-1 (or the pseudogene TRBV3-2) and TRBJ2-3; D ambiguous. CDR3 size: 12 residues. The germline CDR1 and CDR2 sequences are LGHDT and YNNKEL (reference sequence). Trimming took off 5 bases at V and 5 bases at J, with 8 bases between the two ends. The CDR3 spells CASSYLEDTQYF. The CDR3 DNA reads as TGTGCCAGCAGCTATCTAGAAGATACGCAGTATTTT.

The chain recombines TRBV5-1 with TRBJ1-1, with 9 bases lining up with TRBD1. Germline V lookup: CDR1 SGHRS, CDR2 YFSETQ. The V and J ends lost 4 bases and 3 bases, in that order; junction bases with no gene match: 10. CDR3 size: 16 residues. CDR3 sequence: CASSPTGQGSDTEAFF. CDR3 nucleotide sequence: TGCGCCAGCAGCCCAACGGGACAGGGAAGCGACACTGAAGCTTTCTTT.

The V call is TRBV7-8, the J call TRBJ1-5; D possibly corresponds to TRBD1 (6 bases). The V gene lost 5 bases and the J gene lost 7 bases, with 15 bases spanning the gap. The CDR3 loop spans 14 amino acids. From germline, CDR1 is SGHVS and CDR2 FQNEAQ. CDR3 bases: TGTGCCAGCAGCCCTAGACAGGCTGGGCAGCCCCAGCATTTT. This sequence encodes CASSPRQAGQPQHF.

This chain connects TRBV3-1 (or the pseudogene TRBV3-2) to TRBJ1-2, with D perhaps TRBD1 (6 bases). Trimming shortened V by 5 bases and J by 5 bases, and 15 bases separated the two germline ends. The CDR3 covers 14 residues. Germline CDR1 and CDR2: LGHDT and YNNKEL (reference sequence). The CDR3 reads CASSFRLGQYGYTF. The DNA for the CDR3 is TGTGCCAGCAGCTTCCGTTTAGGACAGTATGGCTACACCTTC.

The chain joins TRBV19 to TRBJ1-1; D gene uncertain. Germline-derived CDR1 and CDR2 are LNHDA and SQIVND (reference sequence). This CDR3 region has 16 residues. Trimming stripped 4 bases from V and 0 bases from J, with 15 bases between. The CDR3 spells CASSKEVGIMNTEAFF. In DNA, the CDR3 is TGTGCCAGTAGTAAGGAGGTGGGGATAATGAACACTGAAGCTTTCTTT.

This clone was seen more than once but under ten times. This rearrangement joins TRBV5-8 to TRBJ2-6, with 7 nucleotides matching TRBD2. This CDR3 contains 16 residues. V trimming: 4 bases; J trimming: 2 bases; junction bases outside the gene matches: 6. Per germline, CDR1 SGHTS and CDR2 YDEGEE. The CDR3 DNA reads TGTGCCAGCAGCCTTGCAGCGGGGACTGGGGCCAACGTCCTGACTTTC. It encodes CASSLAAGTGANVLTF.

The CDR3 DNA reads TGTGCCAGCAGCTCAACACAGGGGGGTTTAGGGAACACTGAAGCTTTCTTT. Translation gives CASSSTQGGLGNTEAFF. The chain couples TRBV7-9 to TRBJ1-1; 8 bases agree with TRBD1. Germline V lookup: CDR1 SEHNR, CDR2 FQNEAQ (reference sequence). V was clipped by 4 bases and J by 1 base; unmatched bases: 11. CDR3 length: 17 residues.